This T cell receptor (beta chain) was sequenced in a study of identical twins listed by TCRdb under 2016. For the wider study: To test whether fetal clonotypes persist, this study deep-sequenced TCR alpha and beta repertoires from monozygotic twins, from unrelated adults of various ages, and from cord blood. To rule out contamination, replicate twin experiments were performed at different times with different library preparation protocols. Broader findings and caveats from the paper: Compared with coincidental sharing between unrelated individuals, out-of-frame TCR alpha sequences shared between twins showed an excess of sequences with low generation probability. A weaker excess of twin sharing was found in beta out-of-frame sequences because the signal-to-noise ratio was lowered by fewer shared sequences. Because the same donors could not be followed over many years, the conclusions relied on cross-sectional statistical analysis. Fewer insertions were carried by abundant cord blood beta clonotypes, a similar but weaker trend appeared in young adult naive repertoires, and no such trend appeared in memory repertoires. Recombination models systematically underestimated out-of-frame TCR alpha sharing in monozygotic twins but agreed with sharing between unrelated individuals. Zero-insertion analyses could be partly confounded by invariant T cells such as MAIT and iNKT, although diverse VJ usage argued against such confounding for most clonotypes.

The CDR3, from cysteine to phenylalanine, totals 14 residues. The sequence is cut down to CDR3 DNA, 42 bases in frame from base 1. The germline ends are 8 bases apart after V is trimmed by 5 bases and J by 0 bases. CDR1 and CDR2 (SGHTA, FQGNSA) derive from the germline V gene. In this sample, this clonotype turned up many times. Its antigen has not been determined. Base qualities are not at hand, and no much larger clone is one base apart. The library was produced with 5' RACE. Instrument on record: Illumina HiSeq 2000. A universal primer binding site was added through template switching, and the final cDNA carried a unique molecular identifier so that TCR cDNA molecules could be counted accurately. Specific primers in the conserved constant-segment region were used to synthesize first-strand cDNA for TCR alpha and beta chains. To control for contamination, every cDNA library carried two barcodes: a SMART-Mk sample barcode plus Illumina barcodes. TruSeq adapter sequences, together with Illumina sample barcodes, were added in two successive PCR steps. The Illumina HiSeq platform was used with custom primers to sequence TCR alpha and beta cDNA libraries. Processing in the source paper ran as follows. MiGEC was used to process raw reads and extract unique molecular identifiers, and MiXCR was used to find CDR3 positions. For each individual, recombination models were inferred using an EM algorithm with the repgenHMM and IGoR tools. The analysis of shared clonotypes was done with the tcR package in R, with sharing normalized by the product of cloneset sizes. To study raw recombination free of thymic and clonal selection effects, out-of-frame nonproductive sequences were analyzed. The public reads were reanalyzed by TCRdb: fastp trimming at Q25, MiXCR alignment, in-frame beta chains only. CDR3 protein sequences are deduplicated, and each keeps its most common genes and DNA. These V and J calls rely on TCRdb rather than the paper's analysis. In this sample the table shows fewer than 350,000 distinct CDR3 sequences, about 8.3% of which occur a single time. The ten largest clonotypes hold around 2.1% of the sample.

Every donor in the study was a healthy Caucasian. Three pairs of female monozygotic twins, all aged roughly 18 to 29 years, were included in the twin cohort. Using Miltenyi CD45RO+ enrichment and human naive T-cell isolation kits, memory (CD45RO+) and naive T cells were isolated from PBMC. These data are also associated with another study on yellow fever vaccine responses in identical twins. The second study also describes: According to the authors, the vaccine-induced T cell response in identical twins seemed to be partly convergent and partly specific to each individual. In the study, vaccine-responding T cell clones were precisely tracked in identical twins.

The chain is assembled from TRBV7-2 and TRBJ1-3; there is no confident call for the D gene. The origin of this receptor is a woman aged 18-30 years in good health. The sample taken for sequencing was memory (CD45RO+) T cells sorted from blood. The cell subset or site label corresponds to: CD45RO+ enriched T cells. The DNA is TGTGCCAGCAGCCCTCACAACTCTGGAAACACCATATATTTT. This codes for CASSPHNSGNTIYF.